Listed below are T cell receptor beta chains from one sample, sequenced in a study of blood T cell repertoires in COVID-19. Clones were read by immunoSEQ multiplex PCR, and TCRdb kept only the in-frame ones, dropping some. The profile shows nearly 300,000 clones, roughly 91% of them singletons. The material sequenced was PBMCs or T cells enriched from blood (not recorded which). The source is a woman between 45 and 65 years old who had been exposed to COVID-19. The CDR3 runs from the conserved cysteine through the conserved F or W. The D gene is left open where the match is weak. Clone size appears in some rows only: once, few, many, or a class for an expanded clone.

clone size: .
D gene: TRBD1
J gene: TRBJ2-4
V gene: TRBV19
CDR3 protein: CASSIGGGNVKNIQYF
CDR3 DNA: TGTGCCAGTAGTATAGGAGGGGGCAATGTCAAAAACATTCAGTACTTC

clone size: .
D gene: .
J gene: TRBJ1-5
V gene: TRBV12-5
CDR3 protein: CASGLDKNQPQHF
CDR3 DNA: TGTGCTAGTGGTCTGGACAAAAATCAGCCCCAGCATTTT

clone size: .
D gene: .
J gene: TRBJ1-3
V gene: TRBV10-3
CDR3 protein: CAISDRGDGNTIYF
CDR3 DNA: TGTGCCATCAGTGACAGGGGAGACGGAAACACCATATATTTT

clone size: .
D gene: .
J gene: TRBJ2-7
V gene: TRBV27
CDR3 protein: CASSLDSSYEQYF
CDR3 DNA: TGTGCCAGCAGCCTCGACAGCTCCTACGAGCAGTACTTC

clone size: .
D gene: .
J gene: TRBJ1-6
V gene: TRBV28
CDR3 protein: CASSFVSSSYNSPLHF
CDR3 DNA: TGTGCCAGCAGTTTTGTGTCGAGCTCCTATAATTCACCCCTCCACTTT

clone size: .
D gene: TRBD1
J gene: TRBJ1-4
V gene: TRBV2
CDR3 protein: CASSEAGTGGEKLFF
CDR3 DNA: TGTGCCAGCAGTGAGGCCGGGACAGGGGGCGAAAAACTGTTTTTT

clone size: .
D gene: .
J gene: TRBJ2-7
V gene: TRBV28
CDR3 protein: CASSLTRYEQYF
CDR3 DNA: TGTGCCAGCAGTTTAACCCGGTACGAGCAGTACTTC

clone size: .
D gene: .
J gene: TRBJ2-1
V gene: TRBV3-1/TRBV3-2
CDR3 protein: CASSQEHLKYNEQFF
CDR3 DNA: TGTGCCAGCAGCCAAGAACATCTGAAGTACAATGAGCAGTTCTTC

clone size: .
D gene: TRBD2
J gene: TRBJ2-5
V gene: TRBV4-1
CDR3 protein: CASSPQRGGRQETQYF
CDR3 DNA: TGCGCCAGCAGCCCGCAACGGGGGGGGCGCCAAGAGACCCAGTACTTC

clone size: .
D gene: TRBD1
J gene: TRBJ1-1
V gene: TRBV28
CDR3 protein: CASSLTGERTEAFF
CDR3 DNA: TGTGCCAGCAGTCTCACAGGGGAACGCACTGAAGCTTTCTTT

clone size: .
D gene: .
J gene: TRBJ2-1
V gene: TRBV5-1
CDR3 protein: CASSLVSGSRNEQFF
CDR3 DNA: TGCGCCAGCAGCTTGGTTTCGGGATCGAGGAATGAGCAGTTCTTC

clone size: few
D gene: TRBD1
J gene: TRBJ1-2
V gene: TRBV11-1
CDR3 protein: CASSLVRGPGYTF
CDR3 DNA: TGTGCCAGCAGCTTAGTCAGGGGGCCTGGCTACACCTTC

clone size: .
D gene: .
J gene: TRBJ1-5
V gene: TRBV27
CDR3 protein: CASSFGYSNQPQHF
CDR3 DNA: TGTGCCAGCAGTTTCGGGTATAGCAATCAGCCCCAGCATTTT

clone size: .
D gene: .
J gene: TRBJ1-1
V gene: TRBV7-6
CDR3 protein: CASSLGGVMNTEAFF
CDR3 DNA: TGTGCCAGCAGCTTAGGGGGGGTGATGAACACTGAAGCTTTCTTT

clone size: .
D gene: .
J gene: TRBJ2-7
V gene: TRBV5-1
CDR3 protein: CASSLEKTGEGYEQYF
CDR3 DNA: TGCGCCAGCAGCTTGGAGAAGACAGGGGAGGGCTACGAGCAGTACTTC

clone size: .
D gene: TRBD1
J gene: TRBJ2-5
V gene: TRBV11-3
CDR3 protein: CASSTGGAGGETQYF
CDR3 DNA: TGTGCCAGCAGCACAGGGGGAGCCGGGGGAGAGACCCAGTACTTC

clone size: .
D gene: .
J gene: TRBJ1-2
V gene: TRBV5-1
CDR3 protein: CASSEQGMWGYTF
CDR3 DNA: TGCGCCAGCAGCGAGCAGGGGATGTGGGGCTACACCTTC

clone size: .
D gene: .
J gene: TRBJ2-7
V gene: TRBV5-6
CDR3 protein: CASRTRAGEQYF
CDR3 DNA: TGTGCCAGCAGAACCAGGGCTGGAGAGCAGTACTTC

clone size: .
D gene: TRBD1
J gene: TRBJ1-5
V gene: TRBV28
CDR3 protein: CASRSEQGHNQPQHF
CDR3 DNA: TGTGCCAGCAGGTCCGAACAGGGGCACAATCAGCCCCAGCATTTT

clone size: once
D gene: .
J gene: TRBJ2-7
V gene: TRBV6-2/TRBV6-3
CDR3 protein: CASRYTGSYEQYF
CDR3 DNA: TGTGCCAGCAGGTACACGGGCTCCTACGAGCAGTACTTC

clone size: .
D gene: TRBD1
J gene: TRBJ1-4
V gene: TRBV4-2
CDR3 protein: CASSQAEQGAGKKLFF
CDR3 DNA: TGTGCCAGCAGCCAAGCAGAACAGGGGGCAGGTAAAAAACTGTTTTTT

clone size: .
D gene: TRBD2
J gene: TRBJ2-1
V gene: TRBV4-2
CDR3 protein: CASSPPIGSGGEGNEQFF
CDR3 DNA: TGTGCCAGCAGCCCCCCTATAGGAAGCGGGGGGGAGGGGAATGAGCAGTTCTTC